These 22 T cell receptor beta chains originate from one sample sequenced in a study of beta chain features in type 1 diabetes. Overall study findings and caveats: Type 1 diabetes patients showed a moderate but significant shortening of TCRB CDR3s in all four CD4+ subsets.

The sequenced template was cDNA made from the entire isolated RNA. TCRdb keeps only in-frame clones here, not all; method: immunoSEQ multiplex PCR. The sample has around 40,000 clones; approximately 62% are singletons. Antigen specificity for these receptors is unknown. The material sequenced was Tregs from blood. These receptors were collected from a man aged 25-45 years with type 1 diabetes. Some clones in this sample may be carry-over from other donors' samples.

The chain joins TRBV5-6 to TRBJ1-1; tentative D call: TRBD1 (5 bases). There are 18 residues in the CDR3. V was clipped by 0 bases and J by 3 bases, with 21 bases between them. The V gene's germline CDR1 is SGHDT and CDR2 YYEEEE. CDR3 nucleotide sequence: TGTGCCAGCAGCTTGGCCTCGGACAATAACTACGACGACACTGAAGCTTTCTTT. Translating gives CASSLASDNNYDDTEAFF.

The chain has TRBV7-2 and TRBJ2-3, with TRBD2 identical over 8 bases. Trimming cost V 6 bases and J 6 bases; bases outside gene matches: 8. The CDR3 is 14 residues long. The V gene's germline CDR1 is SGHTA and CDR2 FQGNSA. The CDR3 DNA is TGTGCCAGCAGTAGAAGCGGGGGCTCCGATACGCAGTATTTT. This encodes CASSRSGGSDTQYF. The complete variable domain, with remaining parts taken from reference TRBV7-2 and TRBJ2-3, reads GAGVSQSPSNKVTEKGKDVELRCDPISGHTALYWYRQSLGQGLEFLIYFQGNSAPDKSGLPSDRFSAERTGGSVSTLTIQRTQQEDSAVYLCASSRSGGSDTQYFGPGTRLTVL.

The chain joins TRBV27 to TRBJ2-1; D possibly corresponds to TRBD2 (6 bases). V lost 2 bases to trimming and J lost 7 bases, with 12 bases between them. Germline V lookup: CDR1 MNHEY, CDR2 SMNVEV (reference sequence). The CDR3 has 14 residues. The DNA of the CDR3 is TGTGCCAGCAGTTTAGTGGGGGGATGGAATGAGCAGTTCTTC. Translated: CASSLVGGWNEQFF.

In its sample, this clone was seen a few times. The V gene is TRBV14, the J gene TRBJ2-5, with D perhaps TRBD1 (6 bases). V dropped 4 bases and J dropped 5 bases, with 11 bases sitting between them. There are 13 residues in the CDR3. CDR1 and CDR2 from the germline V gene are SGHDN and FVKESK. CDR3 protein: CASSLSGVETQYF. The CDR3 DNA sequence: TGTGCCAGCAGCCTATCAGGGGTGGAGACCCAGTACTTC.

This clone was seen only a few times. The J gene is TRBJ1-1, the V gene TRBV11-3; D is uncertain. The CDR3 contains 13 residues. The V end lost 0 bases, the J end lost 6 bases, and 8 bases lay between the germline ends. CDR1 SGHNT and CDR2 YENEEA come from the germline V gene. CDR3 nucleotides: TGTGCCAGCAGCTTAGATGGCAGCGCTGAAGCTTTCTTT. Protein sequence: CASSLDGSAEAFF.

This clone was seen a few times. This rearrangement joins TRBV5-1 to TRBJ2-2; D may be TRBD1 (6 bases). This CDR3 contains 15 residues. Trimming shortened V by 2 bases and J by 2 bases, and 10 bases separated the two germline ends. Germline assignment: CDR1 SGHRS and CDR2 YFSETQ. The CDR3 region is CASSLRTANTGELFF. CDR3 nucleotides: TGCGCCAGCAGCTTAAGGACAGCCAACACCGGGGAGCTGTTTTTT.

This clone was counted once. The chain employs TRBV4-2 and TRBJ2-7; TRBD2 matches at 10 bases. V was clipped by 1 base and J by 3 bases; unmatched bases: 0. CDR3 length: 14 amino acids. Looked up from germline, CDR1 is LGHNA and CDR2 is YNFKEQ. The CDR3 here is CASSQASGGYEQYF. CDR3 in DNA: TGTGCCAGCAGCCAAGCTAGCGGGGGCTACGAGCAGTACTTC.

The V call is TRBV15, the J call TRBJ1-2; D remains unclear. Germline V gene lookup returns CDR1 LNHNV and CDR2 YYDKDF (reference sequence). V was clipped by 3 bases and J by 4 bases, with 9 bases between them. This CDR3 has 13 residues. CDR3 DNA sequence: TGTGCCACCAGCAGTCAAGACTTCTATGGCTACACCTTC. Amino acid sequence: CATSSQDFYGYTF. The whole variable domain, filled in from reference TRBV15 and TRBJ1-2, reads DAMVIQNPRYQVTQFGKPVTLSCSQTLNHNVMYWYQQKSSQAPKLLFHYYDKDFNNEADTPDNFQSRRPNTSFCFLDIRSPGLGDTAMYLCATSSQDFYGYTFGSGTRLTVV.

This sequence joins TRBV5-1 and TRBJ2-3; 8 bases line up with TRBD1. Germline-derived CDR1 and CDR2 are SGHRS and YFSETQ. V trimming: 4 bases; J trimming: 4 bases; junction bases outside the gene matches: 2. The CDR3 is 13 amino acids. The CDR3 loop reads CASSGQGADTQYF. For the CDR3, the DNA is TGCGCCAGCAGCGGACAGGGAGCAGATACGCAGTATTTT. Complete variable domain (other parts from reference TRBV5-1 and TRBJ2-3): KAGVTQTPRYLIKTRGQQVTLSCSPISGHRSVSWYQQTPGQGLQFLFEYFSETQRNKGNFPGRFSGRQFSNSRSEMNVSTLELGDSALYLCASSGQGADTQYFGPGTRLTVL.

The CDR3 nucleotides read TGTGCCAGCAGCTTGGATCCAGCGGGGGCTTACAATGAGCAGTTCTTC. Protein sequence: CASSLDPAGAYNEQFF. The J gene is TRBJ2-1, the V gene TRBV5-4, with TRBD2 identical over 8 bases. Trimming removed 0 bases from V and 4 bases from J; junction bases left unmatched: 6. The CDR3 has 16 amino acids. Looked up from germline, CDR1 is SGHNT and CDR2 is YYREEE (reference sequence).

The V call is TRBV7-2, the J call TRBJ2-1; weak D call: TRBD1 (7 bases). In germline, CDR1 is SGHTA, CDR2 FQGNSA. Trimming pared 2 bases from V and 6 bases from J, leaving 14 bases between. This CDR3 spans 15 amino acids. DNA for the CDR3: TGTGCCAGCAGCTTATGGTACAGGGGAGGCAATGAGCAGTTCTTC. Translation: CASSLWYRGGNEQFF.

This clone was counted between two and nine times. The chain carries TRBV18 and TRBJ2-4; no clear D gene. The V gene's germline CDR1 is KGHSH and CDR2 LQKENI. V gave up 6 bases and J gave up 4 bases, with 13 bases separating them. The CDR3 loop spans 14 amino acids. Written as DNA, the CDR3 is TGTGCCAGCTCGGCCGGAGCTGTTAAAAACATTCAGTACTTC. It encodes CASSAGAVKNIQYF.

This clone was counted a few times. The chain combines TRBV7-9 with TRBJ2-3; D remains unclear. Deletions cut 0 bases from V and 3 bases from J, with 4 bases between. Germline-derived CDR1 and CDR2 are SEHNR and FQNEAQ (reference sequence). The CDR3 loop spans 13 amino acids. The CDR3 loop is CASSLARTDTQYF. DNA for the CDR3: TGTGCCAGCAGCTTAGCGCGGACAGATACGCAGTATTTT.

The chain joins TRBV7-9 to TRBJ1-2; 9 bases are shared with TRBD1. CDR3 size: 13 residues. The germline V gene has CDR1 SEHNR and CDR2 FQNEAQ (reference sequence). The ends lost 3 bases at V and 7 bases at J; junction bases unmatched: 3. CDR3 sequence reads: CASSFRDRAGYTF. CDR3 nucleotides: TGTGCCAGCAGCTTCCGGGACAGGGCTGGCTACACCTTC.

The chain is built from TRBV28 and TRBJ2-1; 7 bases fit TRBD2. The CDR3 sequence is 12 residues long. With 7 bases clipped from V and 9 bases from J, the junction kept 6 bases outside the gene matches. Germline V gives CDR1 MDHEN, CDR2 SYDVKM. CDR3 sequence: CASTGLELEQFF. The DNA for the CDR3 is TGTGCCAGCACCGGACTAGAACTTGAGCAGTTCTTC.

The rearrangement joins TRBV27 to TRBJ2-1; TRBD2 agrees at 15 bases. There are 14 residues in the CDR3. Germline V CDR1 and CDR2: MNHEY, SMNVEV (reference sequence). V trimming: 6 bases; J trimming: 9 bases; junction bases outside the gene matches: 3. This CDR3 reads CASRSGLAGGEQFF. The CDR3 DNA reads TGTGCCAGCAGGTCGGGACTAGCGGGGGGTGAGCAGTTCTTC.

CDR3 nucleotide sequence: TGTGCCAGCAGCTTGGTAGCGGGATACCAAGAGACCCAGTACTTC. It translates to CASSLVAGYQETQYF. This sequence joins TRBV5-6 and TRBJ2-5; 8 nucleotides line up with TRBD2. V lost 0 bases to trimming and J lost 0 bases; unmatched junction nucleotides: 1. Germline assignment: CDR1 SGHDT and CDR2 YYEEEE. This CDR3 spans 15 amino acids.

The rearrangement uses TRBV7-2 and TRBJ1-2; D unresolved. V lost 3 bases to trimming and J lost 7 bases, with 6 bases between them. Germline V gene lookup returns CDR1 SGHTA and CDR2 FQGNSA. The CDR3 has 11 amino acids. This CDR3 reads CASSLRSGYTF. In DNA form, the CDR3 reads TGTGCCAGCAGCTTGAGGAGTGGCTACACCTTC.

This chain links TRBV2 with TRBJ2-1, with unresolved D. V was cut by 2 bases and J by 4 bases, with 6 bases left in between. CDR3 length equals 13 residues. Germline values: CDR1 SNHLY, CDR2 FYNNEI. The CDR3 DNA reads as TGTGCCAGCAGTGAATCAGTTTACAATGAGCAGTTCTTC. Translated, it gives CASSESVYNEQFF.

V usage is TRBV7-2 and J usage is TRBJ2-7; maybe TRBD2 (5 bases). Germline CDR1 is SGHTA and CDR2 is FQGNSA. The CDR3 has 14 amino acids. V was clipped by 5 bases and J by 2 bases, with 13 bases between them. The CDR3 DNA reads TGTGCCAGCAGCCCCCGGACTTGGACCTACGAGCAGTACTTC. Encoded protein: CASSPRTWTYEQYF.

The chain couples TRBV19 to TRBJ2-7; 7 nucleotides match TRBD1. The CDR3 has 17 residues. CDR1 and CDR2 (germline): LNHDA, SQIVND (reference sequence). V dropped 5 bases and J dropped 1; count of bases not matched to a gene: 14. CDR3: CASSLRARQGDSYEQYF. Here the CDR3 DNA reads TGTGCCAGTAGTCTTCGGGCCCGACAGGGTGATTCCTACGAGCAGTACTTC.

The chain couples TRBV6-6 to TRBJ2-2; D unclear. The CDR3 has 13 amino acids. Trimming took 2 bases from V and 8 from J, leaving 9 bases between them. Germline V gene sequence: CDR1 MNHNY, CDR2 SVGAGI (reference sequence). CDR3 nucleotides: TGTGCCAGCAGTTACCCCCCGGGTGGGGAGCTGTTTTTT. Protein sequence: CASSYPPGGELFF.